This is a list of T cell receptor beta chains from one sample in a study of T cell repertoires in cytomegalovirus infection. No antigen has been assigned to these receptors. A single record per CDR3 protein comes from TCRdb applying MiXCR to the reads. The sample has approximately 730,000 distinct CDR3 sequences; 25% to 35% are singletons. Sequences were derived from cultured CD8+ T cells from PBMCs, sampled from culture after CMV antigen stimulation. All receptors derive from a human donor in good health (CMV status not recorded). Some clones in this sample may be carry-over from other donors' samples. CDR3s include the opening cysteine and the closing phenylalanine or tryptophan. The order of the fields is D gene, V gene, clone size, J gene, CDR3 DNA, CDR3 protein. A D gene is named only where the DNA matches it firmly. Size tells how often a clone was seen (once, few, many) or the class of an expanded clone, and some rows leave it out.

D: .
V: TRBV19
size: .
J: TRBJ2-2
DNA: TGTGCCAGTAGTCTAGATCTAGGGCCATCAAACACCGGGGAGCTGTTTTTT
CDR3: CASSLDLGPSNTGELFF

D: .
V: TRBV9
size: .
J: TRBJ1-2
DNA: TGTGCCAGCAGCGGGTGGAAGGGAAGTAGCTATGGCTACACCTTC
CDR3: CASSGWKGSSYGYTF

D: TRBD2
V: TRBV4-2
size: .
J: TRBJ2-3
DNA: TGTGCCAGCAGCCAAGAAATCCTGGCTCTAGCGGGGGACACAGATACGCAGTATTTT
CDR3: CASSQEILALAGDTDTQYF

D: .
V: TRBV14
size: few
J: TRBJ2-1
DNA: TGTGCCAGCAGCCAAGAAAGCAATGAGCAGTTCTTC
CDR3: CASSQESNEQFF

D: .
V: TRBV12-3/TRBV12-4
size: many
J: TRBJ2-3
DNA: TGTGCCAGCAGTCTTAGGGCGTCTCAGGTAGGAGATACGCAGTATTTT
CDR3: CASSLRASQVGDTQYF

D: TRBD1
V: TRBV20-1
size: few
J: TRBJ2-5
DNA: TGCAGTGCTAGGGTTGGGGTGGACAGGGAGACCCAGTACTTC
CDR3: CSARVGVDRETQYF

D: .
V: TRBV6-2/TRBV6-3
size: many
J: TRBJ2-1
DNA: TGTGCCAGCAGTTACTCTGAGCGACCCGCCAATGAGCAGTTCTTC
CDR3: CASSYSERPANEQFF

D: .
V: TRBV28
size: few
J: TRBJ1-5
DNA: TGTGCCAGCAGTTCTCTGGGCGCAGACAATCAGCCCCAGCATTTT
CDR3: CASSSLGADNQPQHF

D: .
V: TRBV7-2
size: many
J: TRBJ2-5
DNA: TGTGCCAGCAGCTTAGCACGGGCGCCCGAGGAGACCCAGTACTTC
CDR3: CASSLARAPEETQYF

D: .
V: TRBV7-9
size: few
J: TRBJ2-7
DNA: TGTGCCAGCACCCGGGACGGGTCCTACGAGCAGTACTTC
CDR3: CASTRDGSYEQYF

D: TRBD1
V: TRBV27
size: .
J: TRBJ1-6
DNA: TGTGCCAGCAGACCCAGGGGGCAGGGGGCTCGATCACCCCTCCACTTT
CDR3: CASRPRGQGARSPLHF

D: .
V: TRBV2
size: few
J: TRBJ2-5
DNA: TGTGCCAGCATCGGTATTGGAGACAAAGAGACCCAGTACTTC
CDR3: CASIGIGDKETQYF

D: TRBD2
V: TRBV7-3
size: .
J: TRBJ2-5
DNA: TGTGCCAGCAGCTTATCGGGACTAGCGGGGGCGGGGACCCAGTACTTC
CDR3: CASSLSGLAGAGTQYF

D: .
V: TRBV5-6
size: .
J: TRBJ1-2
DNA: TGTGCCAGCAGCTTAGATGGGATCGGCGATTTATATGGCTACACCTTC
CDR3: CASSLDGIGDLYGYTF

D: .
V: TRBV15
size: few
J: TRBJ1-1
DNA: TGTGCCACCAGCAAAGTGAACACTGAAGCTTTCTTT
CDR3: CATSKVNTEAFF

D: .
V: TRBV7-4
size: .
J: TRBJ1-2
DNA: TGTGCCAGCAGCTTAGCGCACTTGGAGGAAGGCTACACCTTC
CDR3: CASSLAHLEEGYTF

D: .
V: TRBV10-3
size: few
J: TRBJ2-1
DNA: TGTGCCATCAGTGAGTCGCAACAGGTGTATGATGAGCAGTTCTTC
CDR3: CAISESQQVYDEQFF

D: TRBD2
V: TRBV7-6
size: .
J: TRBJ2-1
DNA: TGTGCCAGCAGCTTACTAGCGGGGGATCTCAATCGTCACGATGAGCAGTTCTTC
CDR3: CASSLLAGDLNRHDEQFF

D: .
V: TRBV28
size: .
J: TRBJ1-5
DNA: TGTGCCAGCAGTTGGGGGGCCCTGGGGCAGCCCCAGCATTTT
CDR3: CASSWGALGQPQHF

D: .
V: TRBV27
size: few
J: TRBJ2-2
DNA: TGTGCCAGCATTGGGGGGCCAATGGTCGGGGAGCTGTTTTTT
CDR3: CASIGGPMVGELFF

D: TRBD1
V: TRBV6-2/TRBV6-3
size: few
J: TRBJ1-2
DNA: TGTGCCACCATACCACAGGGGAAGTATGGCTACACCTTC
CDR3: CATIPQGKYGYTF

D: .
V: TRBV3-1
size: once
J: TRBJ1-4
DNA: TGTGCCAGCAGCCAACTGGACCCTTCAGCTACACGTAATGAAAAACTGTTTTTT
CDR3: CASSQLDPSATRNEKLFF

D: TRBD2
V: TRBV12-3/TRBV12-4
size: many
J: TRBJ2-7
DNA: TGTGCCAGCAGCCCCTGGACTAGCGGGGAATACGAGCAGTACTTC
CDR3: CASSPWTSGEYEQYF

D: TRBD1
V: TRBV29-1
size: .
J: TRBJ1-1
DNA: TGCAGCGTTGGGTCTGGGACAGGGGGCTGGGTCGGCACTGAAGCTTTCTTT
CDR3: CSVGSGTGGWVGTEAFF

D: .
V: TRBV2
size: .
J: TRBJ1-1
DNA: TGTGCCAGCGGGGTCTCGGGGAACACTGAAGCTTTCTTT
CDR3: CASGVSGNTEAFF

D: .
V: TRBV6-6
size: .
J: TRBJ2-5
DNA: TGTGCCAGCAGCCCCGACTCGTACCCGTCGTACTTC
CDR3: CASSPDSYPSYF

D: TRBD1
V: TRBV12-3/TRBV12-4
size: .
J: TRBJ1-1
DNA: TGTGCCAGTATAACAGGGGGTATAGGTAGGACTGAAGCTTTCTTT
CDR3: CASITGGIGRTEAFF

D: .
V: TRBV9
size: .
J: TRBJ1-1
DNA: TGTGCCAGCAGCGCGTTTCCTGGGTCCTCCCACTACACTGAAGCTTTCTTT
CDR3: CASSAFPGSSHYTEAFF